This TCR beta chain was identified in a study of blood T cell repertoires in COVID-19. Study-level information: The cDNA or gDNA used as material had been derived from T cells, B-cell-depleted T cells, or PBMCs.

Original analysis: The authors estimated nucleated cell counts from reference gene primer amplification. Here immunoSEQ multiplex PCR was the method, and the copy in TCRdb shows in-frame clones only, minus some. That table furnishes V, J and clone size, whereas the DNA furnished D and trimming. The sample contains 150,000 to 200,000 clones, roughly 80% of which appear only once. The sequenced sample was peripheral blood. This TCR derives from an older man with acute or convalescent COVID-19.

In nucleotides, the CDR3 is TGTGCCAGCAGTTCAGGACAGAGTAGGCCCCAGCATTTT. Translation gives CASSSGQSRPQHF. The chain is built from TRBV6-5 and TRBJ1-5; TRBD1 is a possible D gene (6 bases). Trimming left V 4 bases short and J 9 bases short, with 13 bases between. The CDR3 sequence is 13 residues long. In germline, CDR1 is MNHEY, CDR2 SVGAGI.